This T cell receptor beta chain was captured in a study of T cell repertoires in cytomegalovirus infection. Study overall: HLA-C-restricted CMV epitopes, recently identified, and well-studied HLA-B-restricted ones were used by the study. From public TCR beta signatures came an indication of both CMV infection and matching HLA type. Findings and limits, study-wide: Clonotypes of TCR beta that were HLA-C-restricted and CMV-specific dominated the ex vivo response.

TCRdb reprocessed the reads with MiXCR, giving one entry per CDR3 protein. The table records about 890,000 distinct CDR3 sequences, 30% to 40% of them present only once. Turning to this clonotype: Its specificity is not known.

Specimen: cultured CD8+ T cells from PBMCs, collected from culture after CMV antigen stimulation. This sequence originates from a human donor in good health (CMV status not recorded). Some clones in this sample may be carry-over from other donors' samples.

The CDR3 bases are TGCGCCAGCAGAGATCAGGGTTCACCCCTCCACTTT. Its protein is CASRDQGSPLHF. The chain recombines TRBV4-1 with TRBJ1-6; possibly TRBD1 for D (5 bases). The CDR3 runs 12 residues. In germline, CDR1 is MGHRA, CDR2 YSYEKL. The V end lost 6 bases, the J end lost 9 bases, and 9 bases lay between the germline ends.